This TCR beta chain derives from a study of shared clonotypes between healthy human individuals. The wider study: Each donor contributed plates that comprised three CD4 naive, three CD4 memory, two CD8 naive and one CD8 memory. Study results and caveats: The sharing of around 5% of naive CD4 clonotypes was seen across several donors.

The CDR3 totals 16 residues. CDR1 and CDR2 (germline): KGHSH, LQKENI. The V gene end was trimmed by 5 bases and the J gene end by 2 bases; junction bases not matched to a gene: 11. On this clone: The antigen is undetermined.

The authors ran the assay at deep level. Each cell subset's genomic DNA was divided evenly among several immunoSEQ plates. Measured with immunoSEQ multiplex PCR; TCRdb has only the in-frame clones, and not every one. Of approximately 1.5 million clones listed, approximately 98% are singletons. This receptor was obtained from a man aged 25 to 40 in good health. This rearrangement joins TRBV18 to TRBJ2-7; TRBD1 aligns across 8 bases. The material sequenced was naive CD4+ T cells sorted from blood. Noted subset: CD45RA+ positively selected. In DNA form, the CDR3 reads TGTGCCAGCTCAAGGTCGGGACAGGAGACTACCTACGAGCAGTACTTC. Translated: CASSRSGQETTYEQYF.